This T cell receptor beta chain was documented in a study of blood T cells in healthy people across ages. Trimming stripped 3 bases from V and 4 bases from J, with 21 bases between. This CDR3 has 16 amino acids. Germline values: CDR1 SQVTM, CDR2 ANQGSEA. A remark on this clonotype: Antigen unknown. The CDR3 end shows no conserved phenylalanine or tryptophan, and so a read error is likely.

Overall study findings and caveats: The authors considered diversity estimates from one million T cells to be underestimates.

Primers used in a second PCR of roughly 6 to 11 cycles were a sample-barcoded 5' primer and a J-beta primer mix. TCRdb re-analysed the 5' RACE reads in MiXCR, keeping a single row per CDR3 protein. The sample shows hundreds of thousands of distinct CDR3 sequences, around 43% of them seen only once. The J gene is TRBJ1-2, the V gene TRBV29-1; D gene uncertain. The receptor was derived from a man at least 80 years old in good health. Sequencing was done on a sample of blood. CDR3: CSVDEGGPFRFYGYTV. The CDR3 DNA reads TGCAGCGTTGACGAAGGTGGCCCCTTCCGATTCTATGGCTACACCGTC.